Below are 9 T cell receptor beta chains sequenced from a single sample in a study of STAT5B mutations in CD4+ large granular lymphocyte leukemia. Produced via immunoSEQ multiplex PCR; TCRdb's table is partial and in-frame only. The repertoire holds 32,000 or so clones, with 70% to 90% as singletons. Material for sequencing was CD4+ T cells from blood buffy coats. These receptors originate from a human donor in good health.

The rearrangement joins TRBV5-6 to TRBJ2-3; D remains unclear. V lost 4 bases and J 5 bases, leaving 11 bases between the germline ends. The germline CDR1 and CDR2 sequences are SGHDT and YYEEEE. This CDR3 comprises 13 residues. This CDR3 is CASSPSRGDTQYF. Here the CDR3 DNA reads TGTGCCAGCAGCCCCTCGCGCGGAGATACGCAGTATTTT.

The chain has TRBV7-9 and TRBJ2-7, with 8 bases matching TRBD2. The CDR3 consists of 13 residues. Germline V gene sequence: CDR1 SEHNR, CDR2 FQNEAQ (reference sequence). The V gene end was trimmed by 5 bases and the J gene end by 12 bases; junction bases not matched to a gene: 12. The CDR3 nucleotides are TGTGCCAGCAGCGGCCTGGGGGCGGGAGGATGGTACTTC. It specifies CASSGLGAGGWYF. The whole variable domain, filled in from reference TRBV7-9 and TRBJ2-7, reads DTGVSQNPRHKITKRGQNVTFRCDPISEHNRLYWYRQTLGQGPEFLTYFQNEAQLEKSRLLSDRFSAERPKGSFSTLEIQRTEQGDSAMYLCASSGLGAGGWYFGPGTRLTVT.

The rearrangement joins TRBV19 to TRBJ1-5; D is possibly TRBD1 (5 bases). V was shortened by 7 bases and J by 3 bases, with 16 bases between the two germline ends. Germline assignment: CDR1 LNHDA and CDR2 SQIVND (reference sequence). This CDR3 has 15 residues. The CDR3 coding sequence is TGTGCCAGTACCGCAGAGGGGCGGTACAATCAGCCCCAGCATTTT. Amino acids: CASTAEGRYNQPQHF.

The sample holds a few counts of this clone. The chain carries TRBV7-9 and TRBJ1-1; no clear D gene. CDR1 SEHNR and CDR2 FQNEAQ come from the germline V gene (reference sequence). This CDR3 spans 13 amino acids. V lost 5 bases to trimming and J lost 3 bases, with 10 bases between them. CDR3 region: CASSAYTYTEAFF. The CDR3 DNA sequence: TGTGCCAGCAGCGCATACACCTACACTGAAGCTTTCTTT. The complete variable domain, with remaining parts taken from reference TRBV7-9 and TRBJ1-1, reads DTGVSQNPRHKITKRGQNVTFRCDPISEHNRLYWYRQTLGQGPEFLTYFQNEAQLEKSRLLSDRFSAERPKGSFSTLEIQRTEQGDSAMYLCASSAYTYTEAFFGQGTRLTVV.

The chain joins TRBV7-2 to TRBJ2-7; D not certain. CDR3 size: 14 residues. Trimming stripped 11 bases from V and 2 bases from J, with 19 bases between. CDR1 and CDR2 (germline): SGHTA, FQGNSA. The CDR3 is CASVPENQAYEQYF. CDR3 in DNA: TGTGCCTCCGTCCCAGAAAACCAAGCCTACGAGCAGTACTTC.

This chain links TRBV6-1 with TRBJ2-7; perhaps D is TRBD1 or TRBD2 (5 bases each). Trimming took off 10 bases at V and 6 bases at J, with 19 bases between the two ends. Germline CDR1 and CDR2: MNHNS and SASEGT. This CDR3 is built from 13 residues. CDR3 in amino acids: CATPRDPPTEQYF. DNA of the CDR3: TGTGCCACCCCCCGGGACCCGCCGACCGAGCAGTACTTC.

Concerning this clone: An end of the junction does not agree with germline; a read error may underlie this. J is TRBJ2-3 and V is TRBV7-2; 13 bases line up with TRBD2. This CDR3 contains 17 residues. Germline V gene data show CDR1 as SGHTA and CDR2 as FQGNSA. CDR3 region: CASSSGTSGTRTDTRYF. The CDR3 coding sequence is TGTGCCAGCAGCTCCGGGACTAGCGGGACGCGCACAGATACGCGGTATTTT.

The rearrangement links TRBV7-2 to TRBJ2-3; a possible D gene is TRBD1 (6 bases). Trimming cost V 5 bases and J 3 bases, with 9 bases left between them. Per germline, CDR1 SGHTA and CDR2 FQGNSA. CDR3 length: 13 amino acids. The CDR3 region is CASSGQLTDTQYF. The CDR3 DNA follows: TGTGCCAGCAGCGGACAGTTGACAGATACGCAGTATTTT. Based on the CDR3 plus reference TRBV7-2 and TRBJ2-3, the full variable domain is GAGVSQSPSNKVTEKGKDVELRCDPISGHTALYWYRQSLGQGLEFLIYFQGNSAPDKSGLPSDRFSAERTGGSVSTLTIQRTQQEDSAVYLCASSGQLTDTQYFGPGTRLTVL.

This sequence joins TRBV5-6 and TRBJ1-1; D is unresolved. V lost 5 bases and J lost 1, with 6 bases in between. The CDR3 has 12 residues. Germline CDR1 SGHDT, CDR2 YYEEEE. The CDR3 here is CASSWQNTEAFF. The DNA of the CDR3 is TGTGCCAGCAGTTGGCAGAACACTGAAGCTTTCTTT. Full variable domain (remainder filled in from reference TRBV5-6 and TRBJ1-1): DAGVTQSPTHLIKTRGQQVTLRCSPKSGHDTVSWYQQALGQGPQFIFQYYEEEERQRGNFPDRFSGHQFPNYSSELNVNALLLGDSALYLCASSWQNTEAFFGQGTRLTVV.